Listed below are T cell receptor beta chains from one sample, sequenced in a study of blood T cell repertoires in COVID-19. Using immunoSEQ multiplex PCR, the repertoire was profiled, and TCRdb retains in-frame clones only, with some absent. Found here are approximately 100,000 clones, approximately 84% of them singletons; the top ten hold 15% to 20%. Specimen: peripheral blood. The source is a woman aged 60-75 years with acute or convalescent COVID-19. CDR3s include the opening cysteine and the closing phenylalanine or tryptophan. A D gene is named only where the DNA matches it firmly. Expanded clones are given a class, and other clones once, few, many or no size at all.

TRBV6-1	.	TRBJ2-7	.	TGTGCCAGCAGTGCCCGGGGACGGGGGAGCTCCTACGAGCAGTACTTC	CASSARGRGSSYEQYF
TRBV2	.	TRBJ2-6	.	TGTGCCAGCAGCCGAGGCACAGGGGCCAACGTCCTGACTTTC	CASSRGTGANVLTF
TRBV7-6	TRBD2	TRBJ2-1	.	TGTGCCAGCAGCTTGGGTAGCGGGGGGGCTGCCGGCAATGAGCAGTTCTTC	CASSLGSGGAAGNEQFF
TRBV3-1/TRBV3-2	TRBD1	TRBJ1-2	many	TGTGCCAGCAGCCTAGGACAGGCCAGCTATGGCTACACCTTC	CASSLGQASYGYTF
TRBV27	TRBD1	TRBJ2-2	.	TGTGCCAGCAGTTACGGGCCAGGGGGACCCATCGGGGACACCGGGGAGCTGTTTTTT	CASSYGPGGPIGDTGELFF
TRBV5-1	TRBD1	TRBJ1-1	.	TGCGCCAGCAGCTCGACAGGGCGGAACACTGAAGCTTTCTTT	CASSSTGRNTEAFF
TRBV28	TRBD1	TRBJ2-7	.	TGTGCCAGCTACCAAGGCACAGGGGGCTGGAACGAGCAGTACTTC	CASYQGTGGWNEQYF
TRBV4-2	TRBD1	TRBJ2-2	.	TGTGCCAGCAGCCAACACAGGGGGCTAGACACCGGGGAGCTGTTTTTT	CASSQHRGLDTGELFF
TRBV11-3	.	TRBJ1-2	.	TGTGCCAGCAGCCATGACAGTTATGGCTACACCTTC	CASSHDSYGYTF
TRBV11-2	.	TRBJ1-2	.	TGTGCCAGCAGCCCAACCTCCCGACAGAACTATGGCTACACCTTC	CASSPTSRQNYGYTF
TRBV27	TRBD1	TRBJ1-5	.	TGTGCCAGCAGTGCCTCCGGGACAGGTCGTACTCAGCCCCAGCATTTT	CASSASGTGRTQPQHF
TRBV2	.	TRBJ1-2	few	TGTGCCAGCAGTGCAGTGCGGGGGATCAGCTACACCTTC	CASSAVRGISYTF
TRBV7-7	TRBD1	TRBJ2-1	.	TGTGCTAGCAGCCAAGACAGGGGTGGTGAGCAGTTCTTC	CASSQDRGGEQFF
TRBV6-6	TRBD1	TRBJ1-1	many	TGTGCCAGCAGTTGGGGACAGGGGGGGACTGAAGCTTTCTTT	CASSWGQGGTEAFF
TRBV5-1	TRBD2	TRBJ2-3	.	TGCGCCAGCAGCTTGGGGGCCAGCGGGGGGCCTGCGGGCACAGATACGCAGTATTTT	CASSLGASGGPAGTDTQYF
TRBV5-1	.	TRBJ1-2	.	TGCGCCAGCAGCTTGGGGGAGGTTGGGGACTTGGACTATGGCTACACCTTC	CASSLGEVGDLDYGYTF
TRBV28	.	TRBJ1-5	.	TGTGCCAGCAACCTCCCCACCACACCTCAGCCCCAGCATTTT	CASNLPTTPQPQHF
TRBV14	.	TRBJ1-4	.	TGTGCCAGCAGCCAAATGTCCGGGACAAGTGAAAAACTGTTTTTT	CASSQMSGTSEKLFF
TRBV29-1	TRBD1	TRBJ2-7	.	TGCAGCGTTGGGGGACAGCCCTACGAGCAGTACTTC	CSVGGQPYEQYF
TRBV2	.	TRBJ2-7	.	TGTGCCAGCAGCAGGTACGAGCAGTACTTC	CASSRYEQYF
TRBV29-1	.	TRBJ1-1	.	TGCAGCGCCCACAGCAACACTGAAGCTTTCTTT	CSAHSNTEAFF
TRBV18	.	TRBJ2-1	few	TGTGCCAGCTCACCGGAGTCCGGGGGCAATGAGCAGTTCTTC	CASSPESGGNEQFF
TRBV4-2	TRBD2	TRBJ2-7	.	TGTGCCAGCAGCCAAGATCCTAGCGGGGAAGACCCCTACGAGCAGTACTTC	CASSQDPSGEDPYEQYF
TRBV10-3	.	TRBJ2-1	.	TGTGCCATCAGTGAGTCTGAGCGCTTGTCCTACAATGAGCAGTTCTTC	CAISESERLSYNEQFF
TRBV29-1	.	TRBJ1-3	.	TGCAGCGTTGGCGGGGGCTCTGGAAACACCATATATTTT	CSVGGGSGNTIYF
TRBV19	.	TRBJ2-6	.	TGTGCCAGTAGTATAAAAGGGGCTGGGGCCAACGTCCTGACTTTC	CASSIKGAGANVLTF
TRBV4-3	.	TRBJ1-4	.	TGCGCCAGCAGCCAAGATAAGGGGTTTGGTGAAAAACTGTTTTTT	CASSQDKGFGEKLFF
TRBV7-9	TRBD1	TRBJ2-2	.	TGTGCCAGCAGACTGGACAGGGCGAACACCGGGGAGCTGTTTTTT	CASRLDRANTGELFF
TRBV11-2	TRBD2	TRBJ2-2	.	TGTGCCAGCAGCTTAGTTCTAGCGGGGGGGCGATCGGGAACCGGGGAGCTGTTTTTT	CASSLVLAGGRSGTGELFF
TRBV29-1	TRBD1	TRBJ1-4	.	TGCAGCGTTGGAGGGCAGGGGGCTGAAAAACTGTTTTTT	CSVGGQGAEKLFF
TRBV5-4	TRBD1	TRBJ1-1	.	TGTGCCAGCAGCTTTGGGACAGGGACCATCAACACTGAAGCTTTCTTT	CASSFGTGTINTEAFF
TRBV11-2	TRBD1	TRBJ1-1	few	TGTGCCAGCAGCTTAGGGGGACAGGGAGCAGACACTGAAGCTTTCTTT	CASSLGGQGADTEAFF
TRBV18	.	TRBJ1-2	.	TGTGCCAGCTCACCAACAGCCAAAATGAACTATGGCTACACCTTC	CASSPTAKMNYGYTF
TRBV19	.	TRBJ1-5	.	TGTGCCAGTAGTATAGAAGGGGGGGCGGGTCAGCCCCAGCATTTT	CASSIEGGAGQPQHF
TRBV2	.	TRBJ1-2	few	TGTGCCAGCGGGGACTTCGGCTACACCTTC	CASGDFGYTF
TRBV18	TRBD1	TRBJ2-1	.	TGTGCCAGCTCACAGGGACAGCCCAGGAATGAGCAGTTCTTC	CASSQGQPRNEQFF
TRBV11-3	.	TRBJ2-5	.	TGTGCCAGCAGCTTAGATAGTGGTGACGGGGAGACCCAGTACTTC	CASSLDSGDGETQYF
TRBV18	TRBD1	TRBJ1-5	.	TGTGCCAGCTCACCCCAGGGGGTTCGAAATCAGCCCCAGCATTTT	CASSPQGVRNQPQHF
TRBV7-3	TRBD2	TRBJ2-1	.	TGTGCCAGCAGCTCGGGACTAGCGGGGGGCTACAATGAGCAGTTCTTC	CASSSGLAGGYNEQFF
TRBV19	.	TRBJ1-6	.	TGTGCCAGTAGGCTTGACAGGAATTCACCCCTCCACTTT	CASRLDRNSPLHF
TRBV6-5	.	TRBJ1-4	.	TGTGCCAGCAGTTACTCTCGGCAGGGTAATGAAAAACTGTTTTTT	CASSYSRQGNEKLFF
TRBV18	TRBD1	TRBJ1-5	.	TGTGCCAGCTCATCCGGACAGGGCAGCAATCAGCCCCAGCATTTT	CASSSGQGSNQPQHF
TRBV6-5	.	TRBJ1-5	.	TGTGCCAGCAGACAAACAGGAGACAATCAGCCCCAGCATTTT	CASRQTGDNQPQHF
TRBV3-1/TRBV3-2	.	TRBJ2-1	.	TGTGCCAGCAGCCAAGCCCTAGCCAATGAGCAGTTCTTC	CASSQALANEQFF
TRBV3-1/TRBV3-2	.	TRBJ1-2	.	TGTGCCAGCAGCCAGAGGGGACTGAATGGCTACACCTTC	CASSQRGLNGYTF
TRBV28	TRBD1	TRBJ1-2	.	TGTGCCAGCAGTCCCGAGCGACAGGGGGGAGGCTACACCTTC	CASSPERQGGGYTF
TRBV11-3	.	TRBJ1-4	once	TGTGCCAGCAGCTTAGGCGATTTTAGTGAAAAACTGTTTTTT	CASSLGDFSEKLFF
TRBV5-1	TRBD2	TRBJ2-5	.	TGCGCCAGCAGCTTGAGGGTCGGGGCTAGCGGACAAGAGACCCAGTACTTC	CASSLRVGASGQETQYF
TRBV5-5	.	TRBJ2-6	.	TGTGCCAGCAGCCTGGTTCTGAGCGCCAACGTCCTGACTTTC	CASSLVLSANVLTF
TRBV19	.	TRBJ1-3	.	TGTGCCAGTAGTCCCCGGGGCTCTGGAAACACCATATATTTT	CASSPRGSGNTIYF
TRBV2	TRBD1	TRBJ2-7	.	TGTGCCAGCAGTAGGGACAGGGGCTACGAGCAGTACTTC	CASSRDRGYEQYF
TRBV7-2	.	TRBJ2-7	.	TGTGCCAGCAGCCAAGGGTCGGGGGGCCTCGCCTACGAGCAGTACTTC	CASSQGSGGLAYEQYF
TRBV4-1	.	TRBJ1-1	few	TGCGCCAGCAGCTCGGGGACAATGAACACTGAAGCTTTCTTT	CASSSGTMNTEAFF